This T cell receptor beta chain is drawn from a study of blood T cell repertoires in COVID-19. Across the study: Acute-phase and convalescent COVID-19 samples originated in the United States, Italy and Spain. T cells, B-cell-depleted T cells, or PBMCs supplied cDNA or gDNA.

CDR1 SGHTA and CDR2 FQGNSA come from the germline V gene. V was pared by 1 base and J by 0 bases, with 10 bases between. This CDR3 is 15 amino acids long. The cohort comprised adults aged about 18 to 90 years residing in approximately 25 US areas. Researchers sorted participants into cohorts using their self-reported clinical history. This table comes from immunoSEQ multiplex PCR, and its TCRdb copy is limited to in-frame clones, with some not included. The top ten clones hold around 2.5% of a sample with roughly 300,000 clones, around 85% of them seen once. This clone was detected only a few times. Sequenced sample: PBMCs or T cells enriched from blood (not recorded which). The V gene is TRBV7-2, the J gene TRBJ2-7; TRBD1 is a possible D gene (6 bases). This TCR was sampled from a woman between 50 and 59 years old who had recovered from COVID-19. The CDR3 region has the DNA TGTGCCAGCAGCTTAGGACAGGTTTACTCCTACGAGCAGTACTTC. Protein product: CASSLGQVYSYEQYF. Filled out from reference TRBV7-2 and TRBJ2-7, the complete variable domain reads GAGVSQSPSNKVTEKGKDVELRCDPISGHTALYWYRQSLGQGLEFLIYFQGNSAPDKSGLPSDRFSAERTGGSVSTLTIQRTQQEDSAVYLCASSLGQVYSYEQYFGPGTRLTVT.